Listed below are T cell receptor beta chains from one sample, sequenced in a study of T cell responses to AZD1222 COVID-19 vaccine. The assay was immunoSEQ multiplex PCR, and TCRdb's table has in-frame clones only and misses some. The repertoire consists of about 130,000 clones, with 85% to 90% occurring once and the leading ten covering approximately 20%. The specimen comprised peripheral blood, sampled on day 0 of AZD1222 vaccination. Receptor source: an adult in good health. CDR3s include the opening cysteine and the closing phenylalanine or tryptophan. A D gene is named only where the DNA matches it firmly. The listing skips clone size in some rows; elsewhere it reads once, few, many or a size class.

D gene,V gene,clone size,J gene,CDR3 protein,CDR3 DNA
.,TRBV5-8,.,TRBJ1-1,CASSLAITGSAGAFF,TGTGCCAGCAGCTTGGCGATTACGGGGTCGGCGGGAGCTTTCTTT
TRBD1,TRBV7-2,.,TRBJ1-2,CASSVSPGQSYGYTF,TGTGCCAGCAGCGTCTCCCCGGGACAGTCCTATGGCTACACCTTC
TRBD2,TRBV6-2/TRBV6-3,.,TRBJ2-1,CASSYRRRAGAYNEQFF,TGTGCCAGCAGTTACCGCCGGAGGGCGGGGGCCTACAATGAGCAGTTCTTC
.,TRBV7-9,.,TRBJ2-7,CASSPLSPYEQYF,TGTGCCAGCAGCCCCTTAAGCCCCTACGAGCAGTACTTC
TRBD1,TRBV7-2,once,TRBJ1-3,CASGVRQGSGNTIYF,TGTGCCAGCGGCGTCCGACAGGGCTCTGGAAACACCATATATTTT
TRBD2,TRBV18,.,TRBJ2-5,CASSPRASGGSPGETQYF,TGTGCCAGCTCACCACGGGCTAGCGGGGGGAGTCCAGGAGAGACCCAGTACTTC
.,TRBV7-2,.,TRBJ1-1,CASSLAQGYGTEAFF,TGTGCCAGCAGCTTAGCGCAAGGCTACGGCACTGAAGCTTTCTTT
.,TRBV6-2/TRBV6-3,.,TRBJ1-5,CASSYLGARSNQPQHF,TGTGCCAGCAGTTACTTGGGGGCGAGGAGCAATCAGCCCCAGCATTTT
TRBD1,TRBV6-1,.,TRBJ1-6,CASSERGRPNSPLHF,TGTGCCAGCAGTGAAAGGGGGCGACCAAATTCACCCCTCCACTTT
.,TRBV9,.,TRBJ2-7,CASSPPETQYEQYF,TGTGCCAGCAGCCCCCCGGAGACCCAATACGAGCAGTACTTC
TRBD1,TRBV10-3,few,TRBJ2-3,CAISGGTGDTDTQYF,TGTGCCATCAGTGGTGGGACAGGGGACACAGATACGCAGTATTTT
TRBD1,TRBV6-2/TRBV6-3,.,TRBJ2-7,CASSQIRRQGSYEQYF,TGTGCCAGCAGTCAAATTCGCCGACAGGGATCCTACGAGCAGTACTTC
TRBD1,TRBV19,few,TRBJ1-1,CASSIFEGTGEYTEAFF,TGTGCCAGCAGTATTTTTGAGGGGACAGGGGAGTACACTGAAGCTTTCTTT
.,TRBV7-2,.,TRBJ1-1,CASSLVFHTEAFF,TGTGCCAGCAGCTTAGTATTCCACACTGAAGCTTTCTTT
.,TRBV5-1,.,TRBJ2-7,CASSGSTYEQYF,TGCGCCAGCAGCGGGTCCACCTACGAGCAGTACTTC
.,TRBV28,.,TRBJ1-5,CASSSIQGTPLTSNQPQHF,TGTGCCAGCAGTTCGATACAGGGTACCCCTTTAACTAGCAATCAGCCCCAGCATTTT
.,TRBV6-5,.,TRBJ1-2,CASSYSNQYTF,TGTGCCAGCAGTTACTCGAATCAGTACACCTTC
.,TRBV5-4,.,TRBJ2-1,CASSFRQGGNNEQFF,TGTGCCAGCAGCTTCCGACAGGGAGGGAACAATGAGCAGTTCTTC
.,TRBV2,.,TRBJ1-5,CASSVEGVRNQPQHF,TGTGCCAGCAGTGTCGAAGGAGTGAGAAATCAGCCCCAGCATTTT
.,TRBV7-8,.,TRBJ2-3,CASSPWGSTTDTQYF,TGTGCCAGCAGCCCATGGGGTAGCACGACAGATACGCAGTATTTT
.,TRBV7-9,.,TRBJ2-1,CASSTPTDRSEQFF,TGTGCCAGCAGCACCCCTACCGACAGAAGTGAGCAGTTCTTC
.,TRBV2,few,TRBJ1-3,CASSAGAGNTIYF,TGTGCCAGCAGTGCAGGGGCCGGAAACACCATATATTTT
.,TRBV27,few,TRBJ2-5,CASSFTGETQYF,TGTGCCAGCAGTTTTACGGGTGAGACCCAGTACTTC
.,TRBV27,.,TRBJ2-5,CASRGREETQYF,TGTGCCAGCAGGGGGCGAGAGGAGACCCAGTACTTC
.,TRBV12-3/TRBV12-4,.,TRBJ1-5,CASSLGGQPQHF,TGTGCCAGCAGTTTAGGAGGTCAGCCCCAGCATTTT
.,TRBV3-1/TRBV3-2,.,TRBJ1-2,CASSQDRVLGYGYTF,TGTGCCAGCAGCCAAGACAGGGTCCTAGGCTATGGCTACACCTTC
TRBD1,TRBV14,.,TRBJ1-1,CASSQGQGNTEAFF,TGTGCCAGCAGCCAAGGACAGGGGAACACTGAAGCTTTCTTT
.,TRBV20-1,.,TRBJ1-1,CSAWMNTEAFF,TGCAGTGCGTGGATGAACACTGAAGCTTTCTTT
.,TRBV5-6,once,TRBJ1-2,CASSLRDYGYTF,TGTGCCAGCAGCTTGAGAGATTATGGCTACACCTTC
.,TRBV7-9,.,TRBJ2-6,CASSLATSGANVLTF,TGTGCCAGCAGCTTAGCAACCTCTGGGGCCAACGTCCTGACTTTC
TRBD1,TRBV18,.,TRBJ1-5,CASSPGQGVSNQPQHF,TGTGCCAGCTCACCAGGACAGGGCGTAAGCAATCAGCCCCAGCATTTT
.,TRBV3-1/TRBV3-2,.,TRBJ2-3,CASSQGIGPDTQYF,TGTGCCAGCAGCCAAGGAATAGGTCCAGATACGCAGTATTTT
TRBD1,TRBV5-1,once,TRBJ1-2,CASSLEVQGALGYTF,TGCGCCAGCAGCTTGGAGGTCCAGGGGGCACTTGGCTACACCTTC
TRBD2,TRBV9,.,TRBJ2-4,CASSEGLAENIQYF,TGTGCCAGCAGCGAGGGACTAGCGGAAAACATTCAGTACTTC
.,TRBV12-2,once,TRBJ1-1,CASRLVVVPRVTEAFF,TGTGCAAGTCGCTTAGTAGTAGTCCCCAGGGTCACTGAAGCTTTCTTT
.,TRBV6-5,.,TRBJ2-5,CASSYLSEETQYF,TGTGCCAGCAGTTACCTTTCGGAAGAGACCCAGTACTTC
.,TRBV4-3,.,TRBJ2-4,CASSQNGDGKNIQYF,TGCGCCAGCAGCCAAAACGGGGACGGCAAAAACATTCAGTACTTC
TRBD1,TRBV5-1,.,TRBJ1-1,CASSPGQESTEAFF,TGCGCCAGCAGCCCAGGACAGGAAAGCACTGAAGCTTTCTTT
TRBD1,TRBV2,.,TRBJ2-1,CASSGTGTGGPYNEQFF,TGTGCCAGCAGTGGCACCGGGACAGGGGGCCCCTACAATGAGCAGTTCTTC
.,TRBV19,.,TRBJ1-1,CASSRGYNTEAFF,TGTGCCAGTAGCCGGGGCTACAACACTGAAGCTTTCTTT